This T cell receptor beta chain originates from a study of CD8 T cells in ankylosing spondylitis. Study observations and caveats: The study identified a TCR beta motif of roughly eight highly homologous variants that appeared characteristic of ankylosing spondylitis blood. From matched ankylosing spondylitis synovial fluid, disease-linked clones were reportedly recovered at significantly enriched levels.

A few counts support this clonotype. As yet, its antigen is unknown. One entry per CDR3 protein results from TCRdb running MiXCR on the 5' RACE reads. The sample gives fewer than 550,000 distinct CDR3 sequences, about 5.7% of which show up once; around 3.5% is in the top ten. The sample comprised blood, either unsorted or a sorted T cell fraction (not recorded which). The sequence came from a male donor with ankylosing spondylitis.

In DNA form, the CDR3 reads TGTGCCACCAAAGTGGGGACAACAGAAGTCCGGGAGCTGTTTTTT. It specifies CATKVGTTEVRELFF. This sequence joins TRBV18 and TRBJ2-2, with D possibly matching TRBD1 (6 bases). Germline CDR1 reads KGHSH; CDR2 reads LQKENI. The CDR3 runs to 15 residues. Between the trimmed V and J ends, which lost 10 bases and 9 bases, there was a span of 24 bases.